The 8 T cell receptor beta chains below all came from one sample that was sequenced in a study of shared T cell receptors in the human thymus. Libraries were prepared by immunoSEQ multiplex PCR; TCRdb keeps only in-frame clonotypes and omits some of them. In the table there are approximately 580,000 clones, approximately 78% of which are singletons. These sequences were also reported in another study, on human thymus T cells.

The sample was thymocytes. These receptors were obtained from a boy younger than two with a congenital heart defect.

The V and J genes are TRBV7-2 and TRBJ2-1; the match to TRBD2 covers 10 bases. Germline CDR1 and CDR2: SGHTA and FQGNSA. V shed 5 bases, J shed 9 bases, and the junction held 7 bases outside the gene matches. The CDR3 loop spans 14 amino acids. The CDR3, as DNA: TGTGCCAGCAGCCCGAGCGGGAGGGTGGCTGAGCAGTTCTTC. Its protein product is CASSPSGRVAEQFF.

The V and J genes are TRBV27 and TRBJ2-4; TRBD1 agrees at 8 bases. J gave up 2 bases and V 5 bases, and 11 bases lay outside the gene matches. The CDR3 consists of 17 residues. The germline gives CDR1 MNHEY, CDR2 SMNVEV (reference sequence). CDR3: CASSLRQGAGTKNIQYF. The CDR3 nucleotides are TGTGCCAGCAGTCTCAGGCAGGGGGCCGGGACCAAAAACATTCAGTACTTC.

The rearrangement uses TRBV4-2 and TRBJ1-3; 7 bases align to TRBD1. The CDR3 runs 16 residues. The V gene's germline CDR1 is LGHNA and CDR2 YNFKEQ. Germline trimming cut 1 base from V and 2 bases from J; bases unmatched to any gene: 5. Here the CDR3 reads CASSQAYRGAGNTIYF. For the CDR3, the DNA is TGTGCCAGCAGCCAAGCATACAGGGGAGCTGGAAACACCATATATTTT.

The chain recombines TRBV5-1 with TRBJ2-2, with 8 bases identical to TRBD2. The germline V gene has CDR1 SGHRS and CDR2 YFSETQ. V lost 3 bases, J lost 6 bases, and 13 bases stayed unmatched. The CDR3 loop spans 17 amino acids. CDR3 in amino acids: CASSSQSGRTPPGELFF. CDR3 sequence (DNA): TGCGCCAGCAGCTCACAGAGCGGGAGAACCCCCCCCGGGGAGCTGTTTTTT.

The genes are TRBV25-1 and TRBJ1-3; a weak D match, TRBD1 (6 bases). CDR3 length: 12 amino acids. Germline assignment: CDR1 MGHDK and CDR2 SYGVNS. V lost 8 bases and J lost 6, with 11 bases in between. The CDR3 region is CASQDRKNTIYF. The CDR3 bases are TGTGCCAGCCAAGACAGGAAAAACACCATATATTTT. The full variable domain, rest sourced from reference TRBV25-1 and TRBJ1-3, is EADIYQTPRYLVIGTGKKITLECSQTMGHDKMYWYQQDPGMELHLIHYSYGVNSTEKGDLSSESTVSRIRTEHFPLTLESARPSHTSQYLCASQDRKNTIYFGEGSWLTVV.

This clone is a singleton in its sample. In DNA form, the CDR3 reads TGTGCCAGCAGCACGGACAGGCATCATAGCAATCAGCCCCAGCATTTT. Its translation is CASSTDRHHSNQPQHF. The chain carries TRBV28 and TRBJ1-5; 7 bases agree with TRBD1. The CDR3 contains 16 residues. Unmatched junction bases numbered 8, after V lost 6 bases and J lost 0 bases. In germline, CDR1 is MDHEN, CDR2 SYDVKM.

This clone was detected only once. The CDR3 DNA follows: TGTGCCAGCAGCCCCCCCCCGGAGCGGGAGGTGGCCCAGTACTTC. It yields the protein CASSPPPEREVAQYF. The chain links TRBV7-8 to TRBJ2-5; the match to TRBD2 covers 9 bases. Germline loops: CDR1 SGHVS, CDR2 FQNEAQ. This CDR3 has 15 amino acids. V was pared by 5 bases and J by 9 bases, with 13 bases of the junction left unmatched. Supplemented by reference TRBV7-8 and TRBJ2-5, the full variable domain reads GAGVSQSPRYKVAKRGQDVALRCDPISGHVSLFWYQQALGQGPEFLTYFQNEAQLDKSGLPSDRFFAERPEGSVSTLKIQRTQQEDSAVYLCASSPPPEREVAQYFGPGTRLLVL.

This clone was picked up a small number of times. This chain joins TRBV7-9 and TRBJ2-7, with D perhaps TRBD2 (5 bases). Trimming removed 0 bases from V and 5 bases from J, with 11 bases in between. CDR1 is SEHNR, CDR2 FQNEAQ, per germline (reference sequence). The CDR3 runs 14 residues. The CDR3 loop is CASSLAGMEDEQYF. In nucleotides, the CDR3 is TGTGCCAGCAGCTTAGCAGGGATGGAGGACGAGCAGTACTTC.